This TCR beta chain derives from a study of cytomegalovirus exposure and HLA in healthy donors. Study-wide points: While the bulk of TCR sequences proved rare, some public TCRs turned up in many donors.

13 Jbeta primers and 60 Vbeta primers were used for the PCR. Assay: immunoSEQ multiplex PCR; the TCRdb copy retains only in-frame clones and omits some. The data show roughly 230,000 clones, around nine tenths seen once. The CDR3 totals 16 residues. V trimming: 5 bases; J trimming: 9 bases; junction bases outside the gene matches: 15. CDR1 is MRHNA and CDR2 is SNTAGT in the germline V gene. Regarding this clone: The antigen is undetermined.

The chain carries TRBV6-4 and TRBJ1-5; 8 bases line up with TRBD1. Material for sequencing was PBMCs. The sequence derives from a girl aged 2-10 years in good health and CMV-seronegative. The DNA of the CDR3 is TGTGCCAGCAGTTGGACAGGGCACGCGCCAAGGGCGCCCCAGCATTTT. Translation: CASSWTGHAPRAPQHF.